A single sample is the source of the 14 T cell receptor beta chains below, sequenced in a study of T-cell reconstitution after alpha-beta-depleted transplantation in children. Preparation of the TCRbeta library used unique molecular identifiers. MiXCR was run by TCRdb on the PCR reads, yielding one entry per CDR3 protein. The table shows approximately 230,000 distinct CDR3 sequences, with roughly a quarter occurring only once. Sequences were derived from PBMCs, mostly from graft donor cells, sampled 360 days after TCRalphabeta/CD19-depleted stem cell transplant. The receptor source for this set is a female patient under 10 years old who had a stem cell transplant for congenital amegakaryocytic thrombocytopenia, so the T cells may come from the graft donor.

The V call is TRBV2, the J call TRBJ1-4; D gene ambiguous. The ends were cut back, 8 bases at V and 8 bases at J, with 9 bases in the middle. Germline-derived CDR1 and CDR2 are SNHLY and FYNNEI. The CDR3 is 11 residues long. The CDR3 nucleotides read TGTGCCAGCCGGCTCGCAGAAAAACTGTTTTTT. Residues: CASRLAEKLFF.

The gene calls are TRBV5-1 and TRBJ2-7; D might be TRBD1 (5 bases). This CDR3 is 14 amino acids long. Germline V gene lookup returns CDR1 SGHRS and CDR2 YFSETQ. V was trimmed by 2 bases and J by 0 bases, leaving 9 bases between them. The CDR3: CASSLQTDSYEQYF. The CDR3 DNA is TGCGCCAGCAGCTTACAGACAGACTCCTACGAGCAGTACTTC.

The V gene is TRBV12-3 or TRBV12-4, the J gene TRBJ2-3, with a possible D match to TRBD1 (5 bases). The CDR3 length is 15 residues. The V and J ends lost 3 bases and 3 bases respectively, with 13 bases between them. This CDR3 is CASSLQFSGTDTQYF. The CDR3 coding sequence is TGTGCCAGCAGTTTGCAGTTCTCAGGGACAGATACGCAGTATTTT.

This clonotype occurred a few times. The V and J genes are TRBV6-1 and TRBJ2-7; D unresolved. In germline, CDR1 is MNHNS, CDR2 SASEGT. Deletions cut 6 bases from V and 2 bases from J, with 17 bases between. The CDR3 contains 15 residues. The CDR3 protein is CASRLDQRVTYEQYF. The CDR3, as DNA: TGTGCCAGCAGACTGGACCAGCGAGTTACCTACGAGCAGTACTTC.

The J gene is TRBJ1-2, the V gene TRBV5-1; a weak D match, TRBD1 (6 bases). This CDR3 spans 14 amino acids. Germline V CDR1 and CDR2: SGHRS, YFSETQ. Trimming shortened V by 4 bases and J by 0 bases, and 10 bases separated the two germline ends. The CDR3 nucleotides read TGCGCCAGCAGCGGACAGTTCTCTAACTATGGCTACACCTTC. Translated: CASSGQFSNYGYTF.

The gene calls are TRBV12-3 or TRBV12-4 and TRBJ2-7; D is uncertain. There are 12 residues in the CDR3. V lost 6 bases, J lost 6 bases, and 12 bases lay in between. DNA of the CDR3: TGTGCCAGCAGCCCACTTTTTGGCGAGCAGTACTTC. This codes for CASSPLFGEQYF.

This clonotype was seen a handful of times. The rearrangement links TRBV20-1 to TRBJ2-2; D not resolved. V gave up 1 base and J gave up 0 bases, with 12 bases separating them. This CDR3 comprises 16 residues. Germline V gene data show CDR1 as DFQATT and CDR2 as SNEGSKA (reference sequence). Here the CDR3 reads CSARATWGSNTGELFF. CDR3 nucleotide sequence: TGCAGTGCTAGAGCAACCTGGGGTTCGAACACCGGGGAGCTGTTTTTT.

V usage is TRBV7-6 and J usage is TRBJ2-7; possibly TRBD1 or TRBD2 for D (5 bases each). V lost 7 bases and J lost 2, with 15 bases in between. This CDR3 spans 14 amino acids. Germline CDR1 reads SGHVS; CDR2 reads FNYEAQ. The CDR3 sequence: CASTIRDGPYEQYF. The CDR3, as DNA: TGTGCCAGCACCATCCGGGACGGACCCTACGAGCAGTACTTC.

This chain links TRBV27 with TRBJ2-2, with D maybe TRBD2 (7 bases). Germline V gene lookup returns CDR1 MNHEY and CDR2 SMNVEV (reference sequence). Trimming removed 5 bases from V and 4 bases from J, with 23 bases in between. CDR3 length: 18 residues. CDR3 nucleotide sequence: TGTGCCAGCAGTCTCTCCATGCGGGGGCTTCTCCGCACCGGGGAGCTGTTTTTT. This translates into CASSLSMRGLLRTGELFF.

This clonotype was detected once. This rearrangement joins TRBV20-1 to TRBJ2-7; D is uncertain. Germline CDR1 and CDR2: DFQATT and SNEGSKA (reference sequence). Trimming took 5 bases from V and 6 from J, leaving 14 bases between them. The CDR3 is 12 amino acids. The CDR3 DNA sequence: TGCAGTGCTGCGTGGACCCTTAGCGAGCAGTACTTC. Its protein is CSAAWTLSEQYF.

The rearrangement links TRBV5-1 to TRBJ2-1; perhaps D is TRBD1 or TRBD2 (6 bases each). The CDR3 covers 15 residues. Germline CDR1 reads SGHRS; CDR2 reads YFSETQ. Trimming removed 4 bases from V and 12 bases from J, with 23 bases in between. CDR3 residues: CASSPRGPSGMRQFF. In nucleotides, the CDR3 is TGCGCCAGCAGCCCCCGGGGGCCCTCGGGGATGAGGCAGTTCTTC.

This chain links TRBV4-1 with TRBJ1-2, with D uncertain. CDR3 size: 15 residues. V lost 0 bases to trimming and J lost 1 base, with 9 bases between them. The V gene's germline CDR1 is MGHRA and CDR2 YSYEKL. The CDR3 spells CASSQESEYNYGYTF. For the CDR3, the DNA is TGCGCCAGCAGCCAAGAGAGCGAGTATAACTATGGCTACACCTTC.

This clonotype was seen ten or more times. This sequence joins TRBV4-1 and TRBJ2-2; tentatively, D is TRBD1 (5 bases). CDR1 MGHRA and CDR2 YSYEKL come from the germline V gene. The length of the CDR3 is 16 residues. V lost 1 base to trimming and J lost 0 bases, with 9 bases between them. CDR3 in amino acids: CASSQVVTANTGELFF. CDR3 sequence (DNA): TGCGCCAGCAGCCAAGTGGTGACAGCGAACACCGGGGAGCTGTTTTTT.

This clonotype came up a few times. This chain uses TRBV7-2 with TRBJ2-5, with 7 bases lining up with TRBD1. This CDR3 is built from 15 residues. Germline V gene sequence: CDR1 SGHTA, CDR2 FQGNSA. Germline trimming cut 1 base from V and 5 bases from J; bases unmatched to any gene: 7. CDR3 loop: CASSLGDPRGETQYF. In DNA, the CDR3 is TGTGCCAGCAGCTTAGGAGACCCCAGGGGGGAGACCCAGTACTTC.